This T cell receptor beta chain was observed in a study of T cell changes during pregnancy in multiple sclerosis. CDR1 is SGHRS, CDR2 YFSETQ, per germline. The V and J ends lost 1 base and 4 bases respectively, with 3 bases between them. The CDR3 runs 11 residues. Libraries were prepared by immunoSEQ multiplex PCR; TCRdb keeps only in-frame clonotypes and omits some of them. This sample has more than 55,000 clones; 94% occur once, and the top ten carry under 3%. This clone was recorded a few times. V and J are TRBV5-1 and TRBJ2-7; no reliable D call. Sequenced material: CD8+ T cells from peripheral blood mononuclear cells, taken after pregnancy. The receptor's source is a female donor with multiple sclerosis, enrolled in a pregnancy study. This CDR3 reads CASSLRYEQYF. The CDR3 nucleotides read TGCGCCAGCAGCTTGCGGTACGAGCAGTACTTC. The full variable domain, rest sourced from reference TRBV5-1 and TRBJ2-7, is KAGVTQTPRYLIKTRGQQVTLSCSPISGHRSVSWYQQTPGQGLQFLFEYFSETQRNKGNFPGRFSGRQFSNSRSEMNVSTLELGDSALYLCASSLRYEQYFGPGTRLTVT.